These T cell receptor beta chains were read from a single sample in a study of technical replicates of blood from a few donors. Produced via immunoSEQ multiplex PCR; TCRdb's table is partial and in-frame only. This table holds over 55,000 clones, approximately 97% found once. The sample was T cells isolated from PBMCs. The receptors were sampled from a human donor in good health. Both conserved end residues are part of each CDR3. A D gene is named only where the DNA matches it firmly. A row's size may be missing; if present it is once, few, many or a size class.

j_gene	d_gene	v_gene	abundance	CDR3aa	CDR3nt
TRBJ2-7	TRBD1	TRBV10-3	.	CAISPGQGMNEQYF	TGTGCCATCAGCCCGGGACAGGGGATGAACGAGCAGTACTTC
TRBJ1-2	.	TRBV2	.	CASRVRDTSNYGYTF	TGTGCCAGCAGGGTCCGGGACACCTCTAACTATGGCTACACCTTC
TRBJ2-2	TRBD1	TRBV5-1	.	CASRGGQGLTGELFF	TGCGCCAGCAGGGGAGGACAGGGACTCACCGGGGAGCTGTTTTTT
TRBJ2-7	.	TRBV18	.	CASSLLGASMSGEQYF	TGTGCCAGCTCACTACTGGGGGCGAGTATGTCTGGGGAGCAGTACTTC
TRBJ1-5	.	TRBV7-8	once	CASSPDSSNQPQHF	TGTGCCAGCAGCCCGGACAGTAGCAATCAGCCCCAGCATTTT
TRBJ2-7	.	TRBV15	.	CATSREWGGHESYEQYF	TGTGCCACCAGCAGAGAGTGGGGGGGACATGAGTCTTACGAGCAGTACTTC
TRBJ1-1	.	TRBV18	.	CASSPPGGTEAFF	TGTGCCAGCTCACCACCGGGGGGCACTGAAGCTTTCTTT
TRBJ2-7	.	TRBV21-1	once	CASSGGGAYEQYF	TGTGCCAGCAGTGGTGGCGGGGCCTACGAGCAGTACTTC
TRBJ2-2	TRBD1	TRBV6-1	.	CASSVTGGVTGELFF	TGTGCCAGCAGTGTGACAGGGGGGGTGACCGGGGAGCTGTTTTTT
TRBJ1-1	.	TRBV2	.	CASSDLEGNLNTEAFF	TGTGCCAGCAGTGATTTGGAGGGCAACCTGAACACTGAAGCTTTCTTT
TRBJ1-1	TRBD1	TRBV5-1	once	CASSLGQGYTEAFF	TGCGCCAGCAGCTTAGGACAGGGGTACACTGAAGCTTTCTTT
TRBJ1-5	TRBD1	TRBV2	.	CASDRGVKLEYSNQPQHF	TGTGCCAGCGACAGGGGCGTCAAGCTGGAATATAGCAATCAGCCCCAGCATTTT
TRBJ2-3	TRBD2	TRBV5-6	.	CASSAGLAVNENTQYF	TGTGCCAGCAGCGCGGGACTAGCGGTCAACGAGAACACGCAGTATTTT
TRBJ1-1	.	TRBV2	.	CANSEREGGTEAFF	TGTGCCAACAGTGAAAGGGAGGGTGGCACTGAAGCTTTCTTT
TRBJ1-3	.	TRBV4-1	.	CASSHILVITSDGVSGNTIYF	TGCGCCAGCAGCCACATCCTAGTAATAACCTCGGACGGGGTCTCTGGAAACACCATATATTTT
TRBJ2-7	TRBD1	TRBV19	.	CASSIVLAGQDSYEQYF	TGTGCCAGTAGTATCGTGTTGGCGGGACAGGACTCCTACGAGCAGTACTTC
TRBJ2-5	.	TRBV10-3	.	CAISDPGGETQYF	TGTGCCATCAGTGATCCAGGGGGGGAGACCCAGTACTTC
TRBJ2-1	TRBD1	TRBV6-5	.	CASSYFPDRVNEQFF	TGTGCCAGCAGTTACTTCCCGGACAGGGTCAATGAGCAGTTCTTC
TRBJ2-1	TRBD2	TRBV7-9	.	CASSRPGTSDEQFF	TGTGCCAGCAGCCGACCCGGGACTAGCGATGAGCAGTTCTTC
TRBJ1-5	.	TRBV28	.	CASSWVPGGNQPQHF	TGTGCCAGCAGTTGGGTTCCCGGGGGTAATCAGCCCCAGCATTTT
TRBJ1-2	.	TRBV9	.	CASSVGGGPPRGYTF	TGTGCCAGCAGCGTCGGGGGGGGTCCCCCTCGTGGCTACACCTTC
TRBJ2-1	.	TRBV5-6	.	CASSSIGLSSYNEQFF	TGTGCCAGCAGCTCGATCGGACTTAGCTCCTACAATGAGCAGTTCTTC
TRBJ2-7	.	TRBV11-2	.	CASSATPRGRFEQYF	TGTGCCAGCAGCGCGACCCCCCGGGGTAGGTTCGAGCAGTACTTC
TRBJ2-2	TRBD2	TRBV28	.	CASSLYGLAGGTGELFF	TGTGCCAGCAGTTTATACGGTCTAGCGGGAGGGACCGGGGAGCTGTTTTTT
TRBJ1-1	.	TRBV2	.	CASSPNRQITEAFF	TGTGCCAGCAGCCCCAACCGACAGATCACTGAAGCTTTCTTT
TRBJ1-1	TRBD1	TRBV30	.	CAGLQGDTEAFF	TGTGCCGGACTCCAGGGGGACACTGAAGCTTTCTTT
TRBJ2-3	.	TRBV9	.	CASSPSQGTQYF	TGTGCCAGCAGCCCCAGTCAGGGGACGCAGTATTTT
TRBJ2-7	.	TRBV18	.	CASSPSSGNSYEQYF	TGTGCCAGCTCACCCTCATCAGGGAACTCCTACGAGCAGTACTTC
TRBJ2-7	TRBD1	TRBV11-3	.	CASSLDGTGFYEQYF	TGTGCCAGCAGCTTAGACGGGACAGGATTCTACGAGCAGTACTTC
TRBJ1-5	.	TRBV11-2	few	CASSTQGGQPQHF	TGTGCCAGCAGTACCCAGGGAGGTCAGCCCCAGCATTTT
TRBJ2-7	TRBD2	TRBV28	.	CASSFRSGTSGDEQYF	TGTGCCAGCAGTTTCCGTTCTGGGACTAGCGGGGACGAGCAGTACTTC
TRBJ2-7	TRBD2	TRBV27	.	CASSWGWRSGRDEQYF	TGTGCCAGCAGTTGGGGGTGGAGAAGCGGGAGAGACGAGCAGTACTTC
TRBJ2-7	TRBD1	TRBV5-1	.	CASSSGTGENEQYF	TGCGCCAGCAGCTCCGGGACAGGGGAAAACGAGCAGTACTTC
TRBJ2-5	.	TRBV5-1	.	CASSPWTAETQYF	TGCGCCAGCAGCCCGTGGACAGCAGAGACCCAGTACTTC
TRBJ2-2	.	TRBV6-5	.	CASSRTVNTGELFF	TGTGCCAGCAGCCGGACAGTGAACACCGGGGAGCTGTTTTTT
TRBJ2-5	TRBD2	TRBV7-9	once	CASSFPSGGRVGETQYF	TGTGCCAGCAGCTTTCCCAGCGGGGGCAGGGTAGGAGAGACCCAGTACTTC
TRBJ1-2	TRBD1	TRBV27	.	CASSLERQGADGYTF	TGTGCCAGCAGCCTGGAGAGACAGGGGGCCGATGGCTACACCTTC
TRBJ2-3	.	TRBV2	.	CASWALGSGLKSTDTQYF	TGTGCCAGCTGGGCTCTAGGTTCAGGGTTGAAGAGCACAGATACGCAGTATTTT
TRBJ2-1	TRBD2	TRBV29-1	.	CSVTTGGGSYNEQFF	TGCAGCGTTACAACGGGAGGGGGGTCCTACAATGAGCAGTTCTTC
TRBJ1-2	.	TRBV2	.	CASIFWGDSDYGYTF	TGTGCCAGCATTTTTTGGGGAGACTCGGACTATGGCTACACCTTC
TRBJ2-2	TRBD1	TRBV2	.	CASIPQGAKGELFF	TGTGCCAGCATTCCCCAGGGGGCCAAAGGGGAGCTGTTTTTT
TRBJ2-7	.	TRBV19	.	CASSRGSPYEQYF	TGTGCCAGTAGTAGAGGCAGCCCCTACGAGCAGTACTTC
TRBJ2-1	.	TRBV5-6	.	CASSLFSLGLYNEQFF	TGTGCCAGCAGCTTGTTTTCGTTGGGACTTTACAATGAGCAGTTCTTC
TRBJ1-5	.	TRBV7-9	few	CASSLGTGLGNQPQHF	TGTGCCAGCAGCTTAGGCACAGGGCTTGGCAATCAGCCCCAGCATTTT
TRBJ1-1	TRBD1	TRBV19	.	CASSFWDRDTEAFF	TGTGCCAGTAGTTTCTGGGACAGAGACACTGAAGCTTTCTTT
TRBJ1-1	.	TRBV10-1	.	CASSESRANTEAFF	TGCGCCAGCAGTGAGTCCCGCGCGAACACTGAAGCTTTCTTT
TRBJ1-5	TRBD1	TRBV4-1	.	CASSQNRGGSNQPQHF	TGCGCCAGCAGCCAGAACAGGGGAGGAAGCAATCAGCCCCAGCATTTT
TRBJ2-7	.	TRBV2	.	CASRVVSSYEQYF	TGTGCCAGCAGGGTCGTTAGCTCCTACGAGCAGTACTTC
TRBJ2-2	.	TRBV6-5	.	CASRADTGELFF	TGTGCCAGCAGGGCGGACACCGGGGAGCTGTTTTTT
TRBJ2-1	.	TRBV2	.	CASKQQPSDEQFF	TGTGCCAGCAAACAGCAACCCTCGGATGAGCAGTTCTTC
TRBJ2-3	.	TRBV7-2	.	CASSPQGADTQYF	TGTGCCAGCAGTCCTCAGGGCGCAGATACGCAGTATTTT
TRBJ2-2	.	TRBV21-1	.	CASSKEGGITNTGELFF	TGTGCCAGCAGCAAAGAAGGAGGGATTACGAACACCGGGGAGCTGTTTTTT
TRBJ2-1	.	TRBV6-1	.	CASSEMSLRATYNEQFF	TGTGCCAGCAGTGAAATGTCACTGAGAGCCACCTACAATGAGCAGTTCTTC
TRBJ1-5	.	TRBV19	once	CASNQGSFVNQPQHF	TGTGCCAGTAACCAGGGGTCGTTTGTCAATCAGCCCCAGCATTTT